This section outlines one TCR beta chain sequence together with its context. The antigen is unknown. This sample is drawn from a study of OX40 agonist ivuxolimab in advanced cancers. Turning to the study itself: The study treated patients with ivuxolimab, an agonistic anti-OX40 (CD134) antibody. At doses from 0.01 to 10 mg/kg, patients were given intravenous ivuxolimab every 2 weeks. Hepatocellular carcinoma, melanoma, renal cell or head and neck cancer was diagnosed in the dose-escalation patients. Findings and limits, study-wide: Clones of CD4+ and CD8+ blood T cells grew by week 6 at doses of 0.1 to 3.0 mg/kg.

The repertoire was sequenced with immunoSEQ multiplex PCR; TCRdb's copy has only in-frame clones and lacks some. The table lists 65,000 to 80,000 clones, about 91% of them singletons, with about 14% in the top ten. The CDR3 is made up of 16 amino acids. The V gene's germline CDR1 is MGHRA and CDR2 YSYEKL. V was cut by 0 bases and J by 3 bases, with 14 bases left in between. The rearrangement joins TRBV4-1 to TRBJ1-2; D possibly corresponds to TRBD1 (5 bases). The sequence came from an adult with an advanced solid tumor such as melanoma, head and neck, liver or kidney cancer. The material was CD4+ or CD8+ T cells sorted from blood, obtained in a trial of the OX40 agonist ivuxolimab. The CDR3 sequence: CASSQDGQGLYYGYTF. The DNA for the CDR3 is TGCGCCAGCAGCCAAGATGGGCAGGGCCTGTACTATGGCTACACCTTC.